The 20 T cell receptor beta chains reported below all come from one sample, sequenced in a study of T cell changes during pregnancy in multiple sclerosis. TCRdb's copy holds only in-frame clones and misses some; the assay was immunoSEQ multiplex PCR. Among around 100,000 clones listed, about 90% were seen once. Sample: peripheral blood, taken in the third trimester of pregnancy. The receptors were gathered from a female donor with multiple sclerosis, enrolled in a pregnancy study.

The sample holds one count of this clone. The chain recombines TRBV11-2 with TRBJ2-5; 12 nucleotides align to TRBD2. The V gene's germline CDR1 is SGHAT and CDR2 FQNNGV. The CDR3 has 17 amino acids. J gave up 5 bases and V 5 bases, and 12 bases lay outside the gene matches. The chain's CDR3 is CASSLPASGRGSETQYF. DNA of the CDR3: TGTGCCAGCAGCCTCCCGGCTAGCGGGAGGGGGTCCGAGACCCAGTACTTC.

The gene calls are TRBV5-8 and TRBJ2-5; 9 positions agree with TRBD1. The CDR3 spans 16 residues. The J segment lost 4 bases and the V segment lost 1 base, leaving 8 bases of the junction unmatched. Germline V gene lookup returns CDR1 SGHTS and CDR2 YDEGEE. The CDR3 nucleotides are TGTGCCAGCAGCTTGTGGGGGACAGGGTCGGCAGAGACCCAGTACTTC. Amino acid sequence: CASSLWGTGSAETQYF.

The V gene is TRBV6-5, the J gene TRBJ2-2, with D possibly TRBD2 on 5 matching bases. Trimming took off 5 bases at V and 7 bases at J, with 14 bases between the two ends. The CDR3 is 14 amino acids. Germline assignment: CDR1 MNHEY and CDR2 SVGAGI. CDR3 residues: CASSLDPAGGELFF. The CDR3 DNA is TGTGCCAGCAGTCTCGACCCGGCGGGCGGGGAGCTGTTTTTT.

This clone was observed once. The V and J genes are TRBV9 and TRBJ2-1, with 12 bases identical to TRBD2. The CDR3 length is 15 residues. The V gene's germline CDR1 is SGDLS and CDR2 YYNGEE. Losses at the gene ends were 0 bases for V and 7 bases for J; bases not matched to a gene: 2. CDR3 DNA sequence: TGTGCCAGCAGCGTAGACGGGACTAGCGGGAATGAGCAGTTCTTC. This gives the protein CASSVDGTSGNEQFF.

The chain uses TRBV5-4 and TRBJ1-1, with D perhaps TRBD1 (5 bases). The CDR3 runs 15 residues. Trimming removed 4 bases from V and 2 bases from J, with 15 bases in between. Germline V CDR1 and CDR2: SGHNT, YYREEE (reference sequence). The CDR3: CASSPGGNGNTEAFF. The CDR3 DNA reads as TGTGCCAGCAGCCCGGGGGGGAACGGTAACACTGAAGCTTTCTTT.

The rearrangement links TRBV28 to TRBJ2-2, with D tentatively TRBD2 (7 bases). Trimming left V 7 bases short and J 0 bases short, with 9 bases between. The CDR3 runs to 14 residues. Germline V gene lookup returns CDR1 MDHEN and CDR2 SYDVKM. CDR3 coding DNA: TGTGCCAGCAAGGGGGGGTCGAACACCGGGGAGCTGTTTTTT. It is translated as CASKGGSNTGELFF.

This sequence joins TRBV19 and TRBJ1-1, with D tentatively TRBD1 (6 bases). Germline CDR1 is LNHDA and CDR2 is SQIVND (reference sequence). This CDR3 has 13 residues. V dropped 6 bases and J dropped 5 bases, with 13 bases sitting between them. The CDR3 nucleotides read TGTGCCAGTAGCTACAGGGTGAGAACTGAAGCTTTCTTT. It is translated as CASSYRVRTEAFF.

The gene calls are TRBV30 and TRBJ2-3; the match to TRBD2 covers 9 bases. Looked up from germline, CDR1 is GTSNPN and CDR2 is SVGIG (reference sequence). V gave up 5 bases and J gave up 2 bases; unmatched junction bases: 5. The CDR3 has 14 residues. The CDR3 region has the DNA TGTGCCTGGCGCGGACTAGCGCCCACAGATACGCAGTATTTT. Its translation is CAWRGLAPTDTQYF.

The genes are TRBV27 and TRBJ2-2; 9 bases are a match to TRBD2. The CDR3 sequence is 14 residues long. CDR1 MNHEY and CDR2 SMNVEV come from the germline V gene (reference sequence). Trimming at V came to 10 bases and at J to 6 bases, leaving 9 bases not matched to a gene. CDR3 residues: CATSGTSFAGELFF. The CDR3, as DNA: TGTGCCACCTCCGGGACTAGCTTCGCCGGGGAGCTGTTTTTT.

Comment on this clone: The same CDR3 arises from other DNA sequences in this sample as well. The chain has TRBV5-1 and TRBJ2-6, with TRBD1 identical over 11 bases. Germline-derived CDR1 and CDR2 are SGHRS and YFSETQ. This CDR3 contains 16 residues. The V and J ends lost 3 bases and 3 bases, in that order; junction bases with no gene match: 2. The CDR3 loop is CASSWTGGGGANVLTF. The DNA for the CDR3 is TGCGCCAGCAGCTGGACAGGGGGCGGTGGGGCCAACGTCCTGACTTTC.

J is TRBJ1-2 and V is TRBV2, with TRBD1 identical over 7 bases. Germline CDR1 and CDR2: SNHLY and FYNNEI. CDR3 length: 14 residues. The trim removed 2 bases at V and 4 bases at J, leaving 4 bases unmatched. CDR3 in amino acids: CASSERGRAYGYTF. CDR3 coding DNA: TGTGCCAGCAGTGAAAGGGGGCGCGCCTATGGCTACACCTTC.

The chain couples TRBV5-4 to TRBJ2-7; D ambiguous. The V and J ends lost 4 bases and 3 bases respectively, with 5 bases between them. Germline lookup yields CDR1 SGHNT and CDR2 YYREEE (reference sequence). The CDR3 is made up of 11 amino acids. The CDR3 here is CASSSNYEQYF. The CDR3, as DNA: TGTGCCAGCAGCAGCAACTACGAGCAGTACTTC.

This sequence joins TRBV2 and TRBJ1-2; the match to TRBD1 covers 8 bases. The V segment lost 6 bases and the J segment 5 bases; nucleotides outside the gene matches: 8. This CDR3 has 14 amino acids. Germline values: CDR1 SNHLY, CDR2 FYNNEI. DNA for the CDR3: TGTGCCAGCAGCGCCCCGGGACAGGAGTATGGCTACACCTTC. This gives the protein CASSAPGQEYGYTF.

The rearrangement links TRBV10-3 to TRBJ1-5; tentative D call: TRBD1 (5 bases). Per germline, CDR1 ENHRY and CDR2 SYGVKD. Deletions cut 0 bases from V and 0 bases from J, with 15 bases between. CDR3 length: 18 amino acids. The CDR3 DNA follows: TGTGCCATCAGTGAGTCTTTTCGGGTCAGGGATAGCAATCAGCCCCAGCATTTT. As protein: CAISESFRVRDSNQPQHF.

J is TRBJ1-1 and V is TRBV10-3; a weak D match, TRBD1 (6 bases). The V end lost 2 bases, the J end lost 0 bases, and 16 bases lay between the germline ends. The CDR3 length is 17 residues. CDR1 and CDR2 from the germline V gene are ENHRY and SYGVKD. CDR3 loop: CAISEPVGTHMNTEAFF. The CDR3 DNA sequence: TGTGCCATCAGTGAGCCTGTGGGGACACACATGAACACTGAAGCTTTCTTT.

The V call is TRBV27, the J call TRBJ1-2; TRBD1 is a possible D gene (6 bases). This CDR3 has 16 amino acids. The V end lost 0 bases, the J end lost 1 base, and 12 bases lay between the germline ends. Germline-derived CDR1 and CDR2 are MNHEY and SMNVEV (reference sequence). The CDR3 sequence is CASSLSWTAVNYGYTF. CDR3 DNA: TGTGCCAGCAGTTTATCATGGACAGCCGTTAACTATGGCTACACCTTC.

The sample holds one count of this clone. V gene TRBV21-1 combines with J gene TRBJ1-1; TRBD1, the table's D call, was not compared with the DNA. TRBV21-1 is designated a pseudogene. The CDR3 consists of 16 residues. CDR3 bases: TGTGCCAGCAGCAAAAGGGCAGGGGAAGGGAACACTGAAGCTTTCTTT. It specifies CASSKRAGEGNTEAFF.

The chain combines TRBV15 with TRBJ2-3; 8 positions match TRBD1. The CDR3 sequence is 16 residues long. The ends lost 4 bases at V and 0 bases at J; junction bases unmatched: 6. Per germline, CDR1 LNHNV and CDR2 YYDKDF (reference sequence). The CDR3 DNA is TGTGCCACCAGCAAATACACAGGGGGAAGCACAGATACGCAGTATTTT. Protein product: CATSKYTGGSTDTQYF.

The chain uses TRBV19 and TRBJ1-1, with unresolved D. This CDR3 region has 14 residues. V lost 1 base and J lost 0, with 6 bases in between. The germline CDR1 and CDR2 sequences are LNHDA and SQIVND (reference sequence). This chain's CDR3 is CASSIGPLNTEAFF. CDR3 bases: TGTGCCAGTAGTATAGGTCCCTTGAACACTGAAGCTTTCTTT.

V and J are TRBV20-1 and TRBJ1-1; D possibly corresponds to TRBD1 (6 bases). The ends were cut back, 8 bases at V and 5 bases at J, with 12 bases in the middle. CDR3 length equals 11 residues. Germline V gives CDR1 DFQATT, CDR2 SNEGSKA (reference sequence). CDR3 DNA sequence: TGCAGTTACAACAGGGTTACTGAAGCTTTCTTT. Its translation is CSYNRVTEAFF.